Here is one TCR beta chain with its context. What it binds is unknown. This PCR relied on a set of 60 Vbeta primers and 13 Jbeta primers. Some clones are missing from TCRdb's copy, which holds only in-frame ones; the method was immunoSEQ multiplex PCR. In the table there are around 180,000 clones, about 80% of which are singletons. This sample was taken from a study of cytomegalovirus exposure and HLA in healthy donors. The donors, nominally healthy at sampling, likely had unrecorded immune exposures. Germline values: CDR1 SGDLS, CDR2 YYNGEE. V was trimmed by 4 bases and J by 9 bases, leaving 17 bases between them. This CDR3 spans 14 amino acids. Findings and limits, study-wide: Later analysis identified 16,951 TCR beta sequences associated with HLA alleles, using a false discovery rate threshold of 0.05.

This receptor was taken from a young woman in good health and CMV-seropositive. V and J are TRBV9 and TRBJ2-1; tentatively, D is TRBD1 (8 bases). The sequenced material came from PBMCs. CDR3 sequence (DNA): TGTGCCAGCAGCCCAACAGGGGGGGCAGGTGAGCAGTTCTTC. It translates to CASSPTGGAGEQFF.